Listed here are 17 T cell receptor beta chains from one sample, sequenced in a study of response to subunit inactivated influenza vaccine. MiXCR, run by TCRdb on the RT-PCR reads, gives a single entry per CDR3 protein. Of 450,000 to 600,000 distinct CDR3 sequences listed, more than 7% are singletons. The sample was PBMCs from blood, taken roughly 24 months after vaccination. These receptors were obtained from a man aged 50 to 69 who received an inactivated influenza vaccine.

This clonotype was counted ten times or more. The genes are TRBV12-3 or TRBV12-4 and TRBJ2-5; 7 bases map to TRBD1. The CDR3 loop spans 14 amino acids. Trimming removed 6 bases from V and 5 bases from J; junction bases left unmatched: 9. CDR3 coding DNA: TGTGCCAGCAGAAGAGAGGGGGCGGGTGAGACCCAGTACTTC. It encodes CASRREGAGETQYF.

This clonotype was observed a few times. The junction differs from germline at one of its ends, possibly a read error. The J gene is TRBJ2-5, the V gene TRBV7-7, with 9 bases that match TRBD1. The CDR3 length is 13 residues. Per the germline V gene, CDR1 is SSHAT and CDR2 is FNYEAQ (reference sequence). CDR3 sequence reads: CASRGQGQETQYF. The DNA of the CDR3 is TGTGCTAGCAGGGGACAGGGCCAAGAGACCCAGTACTTC.

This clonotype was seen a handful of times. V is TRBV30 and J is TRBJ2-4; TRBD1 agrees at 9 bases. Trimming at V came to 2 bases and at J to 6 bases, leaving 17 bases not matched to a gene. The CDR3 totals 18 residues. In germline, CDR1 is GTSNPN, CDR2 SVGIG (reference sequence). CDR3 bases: TGTGCCTGGAGTTCGCCCGGGACAGGGCGACCCGAGGGAAACATTCAGTACTTC. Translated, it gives CAWSSPGTGRPEGNIQYF.

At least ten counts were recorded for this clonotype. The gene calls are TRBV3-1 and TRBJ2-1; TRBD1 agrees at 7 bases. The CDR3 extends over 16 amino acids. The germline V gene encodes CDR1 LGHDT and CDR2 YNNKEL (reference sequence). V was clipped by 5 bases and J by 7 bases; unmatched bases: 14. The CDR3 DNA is TGTGCCAGCAGCTATCACAGGGGTTCCCCCCGTAATGAGCAGTTCTTC. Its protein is CASSYHRGSPRNEQFF.

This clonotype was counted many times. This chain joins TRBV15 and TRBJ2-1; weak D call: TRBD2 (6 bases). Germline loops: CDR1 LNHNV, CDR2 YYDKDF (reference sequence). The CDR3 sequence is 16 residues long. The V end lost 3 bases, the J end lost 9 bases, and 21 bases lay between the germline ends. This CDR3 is CATSRDSSARLGEQFF. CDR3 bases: TGTGCCACCAGCAGGGATTCTAGCGCCAGGCTTGGTGAGCAGTTCTTC.

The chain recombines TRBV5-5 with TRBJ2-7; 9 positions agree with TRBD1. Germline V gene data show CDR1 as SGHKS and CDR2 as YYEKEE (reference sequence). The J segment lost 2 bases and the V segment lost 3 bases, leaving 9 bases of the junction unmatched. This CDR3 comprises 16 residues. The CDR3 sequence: CASSWGGQGRAYEQYF. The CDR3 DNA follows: TGTGCCAGCAGCTGGGGGGGACAGGGAAGAGCCTACGAGCAGTACTTC.

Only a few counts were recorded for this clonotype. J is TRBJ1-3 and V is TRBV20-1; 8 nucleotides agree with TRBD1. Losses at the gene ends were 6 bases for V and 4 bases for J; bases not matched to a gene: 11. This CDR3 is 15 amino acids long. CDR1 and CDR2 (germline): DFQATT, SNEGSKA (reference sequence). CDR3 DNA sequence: TGCAGTGCCACCGGGCAGGGGGCGAACGGAAACACCATATATTTT. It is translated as CSATGQGANGNTIYF.

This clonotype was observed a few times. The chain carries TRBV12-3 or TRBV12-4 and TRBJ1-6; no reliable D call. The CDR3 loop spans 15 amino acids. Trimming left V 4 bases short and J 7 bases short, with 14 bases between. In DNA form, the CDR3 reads TGTGCCAGCAGTTCATCAGGACCCCTGAATTCACCCCTCCACTTT. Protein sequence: CASSSSGPLNSPLHF.

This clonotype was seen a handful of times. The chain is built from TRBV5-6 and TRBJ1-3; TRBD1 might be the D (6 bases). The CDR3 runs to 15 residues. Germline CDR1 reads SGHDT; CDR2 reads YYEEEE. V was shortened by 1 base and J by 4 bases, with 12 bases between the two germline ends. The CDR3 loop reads CASSLIGGPGNTIYF. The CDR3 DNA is TGTGCCAGCAGCTTGATCGGGGGGCCCGGAAACACCATATATTTT.

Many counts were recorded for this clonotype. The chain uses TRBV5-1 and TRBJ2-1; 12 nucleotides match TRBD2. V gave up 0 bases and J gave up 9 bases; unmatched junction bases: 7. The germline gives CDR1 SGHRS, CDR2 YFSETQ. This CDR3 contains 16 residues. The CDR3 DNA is TGCGCCAGCAGCTTGGGTTCTAGCGGGGGGGCCCTTGAGCAGTTCTTC. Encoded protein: CASSLGSSGGALEQFF.

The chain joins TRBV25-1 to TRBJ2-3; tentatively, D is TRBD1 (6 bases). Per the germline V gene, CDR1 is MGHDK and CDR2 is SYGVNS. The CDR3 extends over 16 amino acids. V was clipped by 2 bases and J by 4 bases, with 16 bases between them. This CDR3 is CASSEGKLTGSDTQYF. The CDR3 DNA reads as TGTGCCAGCAGTGAAGGGAAGCTCACAGGGTCAGATACGCAGTATTTT.

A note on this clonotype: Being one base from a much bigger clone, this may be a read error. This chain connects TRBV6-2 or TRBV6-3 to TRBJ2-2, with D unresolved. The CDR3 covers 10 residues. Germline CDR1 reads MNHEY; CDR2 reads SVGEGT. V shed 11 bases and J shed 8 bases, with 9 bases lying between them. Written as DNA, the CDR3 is TGTGCCGCCGCGTTAGGGGAGCTGTTTTTT. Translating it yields CAAALGELFF.

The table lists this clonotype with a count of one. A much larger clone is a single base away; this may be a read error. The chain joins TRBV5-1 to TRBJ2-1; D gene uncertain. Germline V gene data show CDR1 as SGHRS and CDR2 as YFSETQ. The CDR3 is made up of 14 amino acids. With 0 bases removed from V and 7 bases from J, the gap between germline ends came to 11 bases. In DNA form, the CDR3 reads TGCGCCAGCAGCTTGGCACAGAATATAAATGAGCAGTTCTTC. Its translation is CASSLAQNINEQFF.

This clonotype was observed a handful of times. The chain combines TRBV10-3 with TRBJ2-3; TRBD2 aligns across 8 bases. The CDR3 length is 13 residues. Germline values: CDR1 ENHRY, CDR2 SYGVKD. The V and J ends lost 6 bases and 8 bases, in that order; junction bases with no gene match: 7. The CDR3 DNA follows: TGTGCCATCAGCCGGGAGGGGACAAGTACGCAGTATTTT. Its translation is CAISREGTSTQYF.

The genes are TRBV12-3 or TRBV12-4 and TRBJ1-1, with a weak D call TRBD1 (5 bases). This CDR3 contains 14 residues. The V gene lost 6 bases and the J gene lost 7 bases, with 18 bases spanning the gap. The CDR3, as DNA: TGTGCCAGCAGACAAGGGACCGTCCTTGGTGAAGCTTTCTTT. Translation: CASRQGTVLGEAFF.

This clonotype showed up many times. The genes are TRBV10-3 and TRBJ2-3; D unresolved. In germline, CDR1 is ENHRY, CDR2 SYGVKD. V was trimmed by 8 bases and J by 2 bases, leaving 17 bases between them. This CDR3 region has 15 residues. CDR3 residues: CAISEPTSSTDTQYF. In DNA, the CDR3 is TGTGCCATCTCGGAGCCCACCTCTTCCACAGATACGCAGTATTTT.

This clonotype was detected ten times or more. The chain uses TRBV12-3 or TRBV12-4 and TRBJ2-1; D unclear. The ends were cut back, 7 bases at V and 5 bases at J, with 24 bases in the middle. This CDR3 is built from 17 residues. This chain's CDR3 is CASTSRSPAPINNEQFF. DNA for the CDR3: TGTGCCAGCACGTCCCGTTCCCCAGCCCCCATCAACAATGAGCAGTTCTTC.